The 6 T cell receptor beta chains listed next were all sequenced from one sample in a study of human T cells and chemical hapten exposure (dated by TCRdb to about 2021). Read against the paper, the sample's time point label means: patch test 3, about 24 weeks after DPC sensitization. Read against the paper, the sample's treatment or condition label means: therapeutic diphenylcyclopropenone sensitization with weekly scalp DPC. Unfractionated whole blood was collected in Tempus Blood RNA tubes, and total RNA was extracted from that blood. Libraries were prepared through RACE. Sequenced using a NextSeq 500. TCRdb's own reprocessing of the public reads used fastp at Q25 and MiXCR and kept productive beta chains. Under each unique CDR3 protein, matching rows form one entry showing the most common genes and DNA. The sample contains 30,000 to 40,000 distinct CDR3 sequences, roughly 13% of them found a single time. The ten largest clones represent roughly 2.5% of the sample.

Sequenced here: whole blood, sampled in connection with sensitization to the hapten diphenylcyclopropenone (DPC). The receptors were sampled from a woman aged 40 to 50 with alopecia areata. Some clones in this sample may be carry-over from other donors' samples.

This clonotype was detected only a few times. The genes are TRBV28 and TRBJ1-5; the D is unclear. Trimming removed 7 bases from V and 1 base from J, with 11 bases in between. The CDR3 covers 14 residues. The germline CDR1 and CDR2 sequences are MDHEN and SYDVKM. The CDR3 region is CASNLPASNQPQHF. The DNA of the CDR3 is TGTGCCAGCAACCTTCCGGCCAGCAATCAGCCCCAGCATTTT.

This clonotype was recorded a few times. The rearrangement uses TRBV10-3 and TRBJ1-2; the D is unclear. Trimming shortened V by 0 bases and J by 4 bases, and 9 bases separated the two germline ends. This CDR3 contains 14 residues. CDR1 ENHRY and CDR2 SYGVKD come from the germline V gene. The CDR3 bases are TGTGCCATCAGTGAGTCGAGGTTAGGCTATGGCTACACCTTC. Translated: CAISESRLGYGYTF.

The chain joins TRBV28 to TRBJ1-4; D not certain. V was clipped by 6 bases and J by 0 bases, with 8 bases between them. Germline loops: CDR1 MDHEN, CDR2 SYDVKM. The CDR3 consists of 14 residues. The CDR3 DNA sequence: TGTGCCAGCAGCCCCACCCCAACTAATGAAAAACTGTTTTTT. It translates to CASSPTPTNEKLFF.

This clonotype was counted only a few times. The chain employs TRBV29-1 and TRBJ2-7; D is undetermined. The CDR3 consists of 11 residues. Germline values: CDR1 SQVTM, CDR2 ANQGSEA. V was pared by 7 bases and J by 2 bases, with 9 bases between. For the CDR3, the DNA is TGCAGCGGACTTGTTGCCTACGAGCAGTACTTC. It specifies CSGLVAYEQYF.

This clonotype was seen a handful of times. The chain links TRBV28 to TRBJ2-1; possibly TRBD2 for D (5 bases). CDR1 MDHEN and CDR2 SYDVKM come from the germline V gene. This CDR3 region has 15 residues. Deletions cut 6 bases from V and 6 bases from J, with 18 bases between. In DNA form, the CDR3 reads TGTGCCAGCAGCCCAGAGGGCCCACGGGGCAATGAGCAGTTCTTC. It specifies CASSPEGPRGNEQFF.

This clonotype was recorded a few times. The V call is TRBV15, the J call TRBJ2-3; D call uncertain. The ends were cut back, 4 bases at V and 2 bases at J, with 10 bases in the middle. Germline V gives CDR1 LNHNV, CDR2 YYDKDF (reference sequence). This CDR3 spans 14 amino acids. CDR3 nucleotides: TGTGCCACCAGCAAACCCAGCGACACAGATACGCAGTATTTT. Its protein product is CATSKPSDTDTQYF.